The 15 T cell receptor beta chains below all came from one sample that was sequenced in a study of shared clonotypes between healthy human individuals. Clones were read by immunoSEQ multiplex PCR, and TCRdb kept only the in-frame ones, dropping some. The table has 2 million to 2.5 million clones, approximately 95% seen once. Material for sequencing was naive CD4+ T cells from PBMCs. Indicated subset: CD45RA+ positively selected. The receptors here all came from a man between 18 and 35 years old in good health. Some clones in this sample may be carry-over from other donors' samples.

This clone was seen once. Distinct nucleotide sequences in the sample also encode this CDR3. V and J are TRBV7-2 and TRBJ1-1; no reliable D call. CDR1 is SGHTA, CDR2 FQGNSA, per germline. The CDR3 extends over 13 amino acids. The germline V and J ends were trimmed by 1 base and 0 bases, with 3 bases remaining between them. The CDR3 spells CASSLEVNTEAFF. The CDR3 nucleotides read TGTGCCAGCAGCTTAGAAGTGAACACTGAAGCTTTCTTT.

The chain employs TRBV28 and TRBJ1-2; no reliable D call. CDR3 length: 9 residues. CDR1 MDHEN and CDR2 SYDVKM come from the germline V gene. The germline V and J ends were trimmed by 8 bases and 8 bases, with 6 bases remaining between them. CDR3 bases: TGTGCCAGCCACTTAGGCTACACCTTC. Its translation: CASHLGYTF.

This clone has only one observation. The gene calls are TRBV5-4 and TRBJ1-2; perhaps TRBD1 as D (5 bases). The CDR3 has 18 residues. CDR1 is SGHNT, CDR2 YYREEE, per germline (reference sequence). Trimming stripped 0 bases from V and 3 bases from J, with 21 bases between. The CDR3 protein is CASSLGSGPFNLYYGYTF. The CDR3 bases are TGTGCCAGCAGCTTGGGGTCGGGGCCCTTCAACCTTTACTATGGCTACACCTTC. The full variable domain, rest sourced from reference TRBV5-4 and TRBJ1-2, is ETGVTQSPTHLIKTRGQQVTLRCSSQSGHNTVSWYQQALGQGPQFIFQYYREEENGRGNFPPRFSGLQFPNYSSELNVNALELDDSALYLCASSLGSGPFNLYYGYTFGSGTRLTVV.

The chain is built from TRBV10-1 and TRBJ2-1, with 10 bases identical to TRBD2. CDR1 and CDR2 (germline): WNHNN, SYGVQD (reference sequence). The ends lost 8 bases at V and 8 bases at J; junction bases unmatched: 6. The CDR3 is made up of 13 amino acids. In DNA, the CDR3 is TGCGCCAGCTCGGGACTAGCGATGGATGAGCAGTTCTTC. Protein: CASSGLAMDEQFF.

The rearrangement links TRBV27 to TRBJ2-4, with 10 bases matching TRBD2. V lost 5 bases and J lost 7; bases outside the gene matches: 17. CDR1 is MNHEY and CDR2 is SMNVEV in the germline V gene (reference sequence). The CDR3 is made up of 18 amino acids. The CDR3 loop is CASSPLGESGRARNIQYF. The CDR3 nucleotides are TGTGCCAGCAGTCCACTCGGTGAGAGCGGGAGGGCTCGGAACATTCAGTACTTC.

The chain couples TRBV7-2 to TRBJ1-3, with D maybe TRBD1 (6 bases). The CDR3 contains 16 residues. Trimming took 5 bases from V and 7 from J, leaving 21 bases between them. Germline V CDR1 and CDR2: SGHTA, FQGNSA. In DNA, the CDR3 is TGTGCCAGCAGCGTACGGGACACAGTATTAGGGAACACCATATATTTT. This codes for CASSVRDTVLGNTIYF.

The V gene is TRBV9, the J gene TRBJ2-1, with D perhaps matching TRBD2 (6 bases). Looked up from germline, CDR1 is SGDLS and CDR2 is YYNGEE. Trimming stripped 0 bases from V and 5 bases from J, with 9 bases between. The CDR3 runs 14 residues. DNA for the CDR3: TGTGCCAGCAGCGTAGGGACTATTAACAATGAGCAGTTCTTC. Amino acid sequence: CASSVGTINNEQFF. The full variable domain, with the rest looked up from reference TRBV9 and TRBJ2-1, is DSGVTQTPKHLITATGQRVTLRCSPRSGDLSVYWYQQSLDQGLQFLIQYYNGEERAKGNILERFSAQQFPDLHSELNLSSLELGDSALYFCASSVGTINNEQFFGPGTRLTVL.

As concerns this clone: Other nucleotide sequences in the sample specify the same CDR3. This chain links TRBV5-1 with TRBJ2-5; D unresolved. The germline gives CDR1 SGHRS, CDR2 YFSETQ. Trimming cost V 0 bases and J 2 bases, with 8 bases left between them. This CDR3 is built from 14 residues. CDR3 amino acids: CASSLVGQQETQYF. Here the CDR3 DNA reads TGCGCCAGCAGCTTGGTGGGCCAGCAAGAGACCCAGTACTTC.

This clone occurred a few times. Other DNA sequences in this sample translate to the same CDR3. The chain recombines TRBV10-3 with TRBJ1-5, with 9 positions matching TRBD1. Trimming removed 3 bases from V and 5 bases from J; junction bases left unmatched: 2. The CDR3 contains 14 residues. Germline CDR1 ENHRY, CDR2 SYGVKD. Here the CDR3 DNA reads TGTGCCATCAGTGAAACAGGGGGCGATCAGCCCCAGCATTTT. Protein: CAISETGGDQPQHF.

CDR3 loop: CASSSGTSVETQYF. Written as DNA, the CDR3 is TGCGCCAGCAGCTCAGGGACTTCTGTAGAGACCCAGTACTTC. The chain has TRBV5-1 and TRBJ2-5, with D perhaps matching TRBD2 (6 bases). This CDR3 is built from 14 residues. Trimming left V 3 bases short and J 4 bases short, with 13 bases between. CDR1 SGHRS and CDR2 YFSETQ come from the germline V gene.

CDR3 DNA: TGTGCCAGCAGCCAAGACTCAAGACAGTACTACGAGCAGTACTTC. Its protein product is CASSQDSRQYYEQYF. This chain connects TRBV4-2 to TRBJ2-7; D might be TRBD1 (5 bases). This CDR3 is 15 amino acids long. Germline CDR1 and CDR2: LGHNA and YNFKEQ. The ends were cut back, 0 bases at V and 3 bases at J, with 12 bases in the middle.

V gene TRBV25-1 combines with J gene TRBJ2-2, with TRBD2 matching over 7 bases. CDR1 and CDR2 from the germline V gene are MGHDK and SYGVNS. The CDR3 runs 18 residues. V was clipped by 1 base and J by 0 bases; unmatched bases: 8. CDR3 loop: CASSEWEGRESNTGELFF. The CDR3 DNA reads TGTGCCAGCAGTGAATGGGAGGGGCGTGAATCGAACACCGGGGAGCTGTTTTTT.

J is TRBJ1-2 and V is TRBV18, with unresolved D. Germline V lookup: CDR1 KGHSH, CDR2 LQKENI. The CDR3 loop spans 15 amino acids. V gave up 3 bases and J gave up 5 bases, with 16 bases separating them. The CDR3 here is CASSPLGDSGYGYTF. For the CDR3, the DNA is TGTGCCAGCTCACCCCTCGGTGACTCGGGGTATGGCTACACCTTC.

The chain joins TRBV6-5 to TRBJ2-1; TRBD2 agrees at 9 bases. Germline V gives CDR1 MNHEY, CDR2 SVGAGI. CDR3 length: 16 residues. After removal of 0 bases from V and 7 bases from J, the junction contained 7 bases not matched to a gene. For the CDR3, the DNA is TGTGCCAGCAGTTACTCGGGCGGGAGGGCGTTGAATGAGCAGTTCTTC. Translated, it gives CASSYSGGRALNEQFF.

This clone appeared a single time. This chain joins TRBV7-8 and TRBJ2-2; weak D call: TRBD2 (8 bases). V was trimmed by 1 base and J by 0 bases, leaving 27 bases between them. Germline CDR1 SGHVS, CDR2 FQNEAQ. The CDR3 spans 22 residues. Written as DNA, the CDR3 is TGTGCCAGCAGCTTAGTCGTTAGCGGGGACAGTCTAACCCTCGCGAACACCGGGGAGCTGTTTTTT. Translation: CASSLVVSGDSLTLANTGELFF.